The source of this TCR beta chain is a study of blood T cell repertoires in COVID-19. Using immunoSEQ multiplex PCR, the repertoire was profiled, and TCRdb retains in-frame clones only, with some absent. The table records 150,000 to 200,000 clones, approximately 80% of them present only once. The sequencing input was PBMCs or T cells enriched from blood (not recorded which). The receptor was derived from a woman in her sixties who had recovered from COVID-19.

The CDR3 spells CASSLSLAKNIQYF. The CDR3 nucleotides read TGTGCCAGCAGCTTAAGCCTAGCCAAAAACATTCAGTACTTC. The chain carries TRBV11-2 and TRBJ2-4; D is ambiguous. V shed 2 bases and J shed 0 bases, with 5 bases lying between them. CDR1 and CDR2 (germline): SGHAT, FQNNGV. The CDR3 runs 14 residues.